This T cell receptor (beta chain) was sequenced during a study of CD8+ T cells in alopecia areata. Overall study findings and caveats: Scalp sample data also include resident alphabeta T cells from normal skin. In blood and scalp, many expanded lesional clones persisted during tofacitinib. Researchers say the link of baseline CD8+ expansion to response remains uncertain, with one nonresponder.

Extracted from the samples, RNA was reverse transcribed into cDNA to serve as the sequencing template. The assay was immunoSEQ multiplex PCR, and TCRdb's table has in-frame clones only and misses some. The table includes some 150,000 clones, 85% to 90% detected once. A word on this clone: Antigen: not known. Distinct nucleotide sequences in the sample also encode this CDR3.

This CDR3 region has 14 residues. Trimming shortened V by 5 bases and J by 0 bases, and 9 bases separated the two germline ends. Germline CDR1 reads SGHTA; CDR2 reads FQGNSA. Treatment described: oral pan-JAK inhibitor, 5-10 mg twice daily. V and J are TRBV7-2 and TRBJ2-3; no reliable D call. Source: CD8+ T cells sorted from blood, taken at week 4, from a patient treated with tofacitinib. The clonotype comes from a human donor with alopecia areata. The CDR3: CASSLLGSTDTQYF. DNA of the CDR3: TGTGCCAGCAGCCTGTTGGGGAGCACAGATACGCAGTATTTT.